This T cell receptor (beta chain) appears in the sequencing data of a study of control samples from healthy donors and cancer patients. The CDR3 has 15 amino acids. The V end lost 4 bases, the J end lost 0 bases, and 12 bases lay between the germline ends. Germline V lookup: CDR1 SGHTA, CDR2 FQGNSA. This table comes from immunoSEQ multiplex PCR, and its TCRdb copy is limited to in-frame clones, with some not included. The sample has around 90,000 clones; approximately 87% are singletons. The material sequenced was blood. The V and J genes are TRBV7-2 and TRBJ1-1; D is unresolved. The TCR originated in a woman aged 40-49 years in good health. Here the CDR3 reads CASSWAEAMNTEAFF. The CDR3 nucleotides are TGTGCCAGCAGCTGGGCAGAGGCGATGAACACTGAAGCTTTCTTT.